Here is one TCR beta chain with its context. Its antigen is currently unknown. The sample comes from a study of response to subunit inactivated influenza vaccine. Study conclusions and caveats: The authors suggested that few new T cells are recruited per seasonal influenza vaccination.

TCRdb processed the RT-PCR reads anew with MiXCR; each CDR3 protein has one entry. The sample shows over 400,000 distinct CDR3 sequences, 13% of them seen only once. V was shortened by 7 bases and J by 3 bases, with 10 bases between the two germline ends. The CDR3 is made up of 13 amino acids. The sample here was PBMCs from blood, taken roughly 45 days after vaccination. The chain combines TRBV12-3 or TRBV12-4 with TRBJ1-3, with a tentative D call TRBD1 (5 bases). The clonotype comes from a middle-aged man who received an inactivated influenza vaccine. The DNA of the CDR3 is TGTGCCAGCACCACAGGCCGTGGAAACACCATATATTTT. Amino acids: CASTTGRGNTIYF.